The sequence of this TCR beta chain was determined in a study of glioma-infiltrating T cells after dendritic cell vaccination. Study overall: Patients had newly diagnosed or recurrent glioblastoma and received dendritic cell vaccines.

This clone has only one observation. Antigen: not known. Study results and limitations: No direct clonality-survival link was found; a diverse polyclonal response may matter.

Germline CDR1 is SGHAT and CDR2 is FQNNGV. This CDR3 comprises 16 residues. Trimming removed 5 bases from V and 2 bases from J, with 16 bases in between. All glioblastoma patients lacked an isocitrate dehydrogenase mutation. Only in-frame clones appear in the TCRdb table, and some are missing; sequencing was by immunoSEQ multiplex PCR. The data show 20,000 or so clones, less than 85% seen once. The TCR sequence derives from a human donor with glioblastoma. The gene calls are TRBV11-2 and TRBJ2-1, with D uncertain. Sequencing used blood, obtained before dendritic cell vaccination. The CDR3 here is CASSQPRKRTYNEQFF. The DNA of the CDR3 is TGTGCCAGCAGCCAGCCCCGGAAGAGGACCTACAATGAGCAGTTCTTC.